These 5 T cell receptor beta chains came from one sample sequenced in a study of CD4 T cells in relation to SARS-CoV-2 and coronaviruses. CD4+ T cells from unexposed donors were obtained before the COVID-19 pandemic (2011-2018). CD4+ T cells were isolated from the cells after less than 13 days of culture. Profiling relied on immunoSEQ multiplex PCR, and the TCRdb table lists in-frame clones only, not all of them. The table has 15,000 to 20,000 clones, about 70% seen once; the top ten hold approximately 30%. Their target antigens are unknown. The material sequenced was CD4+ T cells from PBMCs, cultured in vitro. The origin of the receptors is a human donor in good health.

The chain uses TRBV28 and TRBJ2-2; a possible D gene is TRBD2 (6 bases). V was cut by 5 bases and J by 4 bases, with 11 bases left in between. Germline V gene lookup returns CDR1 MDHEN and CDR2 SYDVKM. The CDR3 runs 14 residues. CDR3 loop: CASSPLAPTGELFF. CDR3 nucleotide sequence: TGTGCCAGCAGTCCGCTAGCGCCCACCGGGGAGCTGTTTTTT.

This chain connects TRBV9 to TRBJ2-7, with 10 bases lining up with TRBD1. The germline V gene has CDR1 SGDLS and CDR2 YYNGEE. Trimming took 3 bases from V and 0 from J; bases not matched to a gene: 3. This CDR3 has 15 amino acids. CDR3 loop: CASSARDRGSYEQYF. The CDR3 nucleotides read TGTGCCAGCAGCGCCCGGGACAGGGGCTCCTACGAGCAGTACTTC.

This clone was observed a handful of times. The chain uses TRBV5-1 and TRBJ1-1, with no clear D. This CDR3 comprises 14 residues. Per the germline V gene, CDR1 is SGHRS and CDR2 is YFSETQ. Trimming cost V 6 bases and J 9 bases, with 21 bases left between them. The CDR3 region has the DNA TGCGCCAGCACTAACGGGCGAGGCGGCGAAAAAGCTTTCTTT. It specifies CASTNGRGGEKAFF. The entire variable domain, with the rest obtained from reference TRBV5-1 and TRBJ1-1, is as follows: KAGVTQTPRYLIKTRGQQVTLSCSPISGHRSVSWYQQTPGQGLQFLFEYFSETQRNKGNFPGRFSGRQFSNSRSEMNVSTLELGDSALYLCASTNGRGGEKAFFGQGTRLTVV.

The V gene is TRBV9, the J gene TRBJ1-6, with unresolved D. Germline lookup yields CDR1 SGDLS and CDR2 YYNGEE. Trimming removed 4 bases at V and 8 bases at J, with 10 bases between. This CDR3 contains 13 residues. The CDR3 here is CASSSKGYSPLHF. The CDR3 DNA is TGTGCCAGCAGCTCCAAAGGCTATTCACCCCTCCACTTT.

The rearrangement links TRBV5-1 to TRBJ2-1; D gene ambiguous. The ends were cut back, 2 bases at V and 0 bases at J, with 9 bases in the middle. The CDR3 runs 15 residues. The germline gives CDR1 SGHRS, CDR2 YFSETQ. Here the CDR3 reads CASSFALPSYNEQFF. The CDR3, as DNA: TGCGCCAGCAGCTTTGCCCTTCCCTCCTACAATGAGCAGTTCTTC.